The rows below give T cell receptor beta chains drawn from one sample of a study of blood T cell repertoires in COVID-19. Only in-frame clones appear in the TCRdb table, and some are missing; sequencing was by immunoSEQ multiplex PCR. Of around 220,000 clones listed, around 90% were seen once; the top ten hold 6% to 7%. Sequenced input: PBMCs or T cells enriched from blood (not recorded which). The source of these receptors is a woman aged 25 to 39 with acute COVID-19. Each CDR3 is given with its conserved first and last residue. The D gene is left open where the match is weak. Not all rows give a size; the values are once, few, many and, for expanded clones, a class.

J: TRBJ1-4
D: .
size: .
V: TRBV28
CDR3: CASKVGDNEKLFF
DNA: TGTGCCAGCAAAGTCGGGGATAATGAAAAACTGTTTTTT

J: TRBJ2-2
D: TRBD2
size: .
V: TRBV3-1/TRBV3-2
CDR3: CASSHLTGGNTGELFF
DNA: TGTGCCAGCAGCCATCTCACGGGGGGGAACACCGGGGAGCTGTTTTTT

J: TRBJ1-4
D: .
size: once
V: TRBV4-1
CDR3: CASSQGNRVGEKLFF
DNA: TGCGCCAGCAGCCAAGGAAACAGGGTTGGTGAAAAACTGTTTTTT

J: TRBJ1-6
D: TRBD1
size: .
V: TRBV5-1
CDR3: CASSASGTGNSPLHF
DNA: TGCGCCAGCAGCGCTTCCGGGACAGGGAATTCACCCCTCCACTTT

J: TRBJ1-3
D: .
size: .
V: TRBV5-1
CDR3: CASSPQGRGNTIYF
DNA: TGCGCCAGCAGCCCTCAGGGGCGAGGAAACACCATATATTTT

J: TRBJ1-6
D: .
size: few
V: TRBV7-9
CDR3: CASSPAGQYHSPLHF
DNA: TGTGCCAGCAGCCCTGCCGGACAGTACCATTCACCCCTCCACTTT

J: TRBJ1-1
D: .
size: .
V: TRBV7-2
CDR3: CASSPQWTVYSTEAFF
DNA: TGTGCCAGCAGCCCCCAGTGGACAGTTTATTCCACTGAAGCTTTCTTT

J: TRBJ2-3
D: TRBD2
size: .
V: TRBV19
CDR3: CASSLAGVTDTQYF
DNA: TGTGCCAGCTCCCTAGCGGGGGTCACAGATACGCAGTATTTT

J: TRBJ2-1
D: TRBD2
size: .
V: TRBV18
CDR3: CASSTLAGATDEQFF
DNA: TGTGCCAGCTCGACCTTAGCGGGAGCTACGGATGAGCAGTTCTTC

J: TRBJ2-1
D: .
size: .
V: TRBV5-4
CDR3: CASSLRETYNEQFF
DNA: TGTGCCAGCAGCTTGCGGGAAACCTACAATGAGCAGTTCTTC

J: TRBJ2-1
D: .
size: .
V: TRBV14
CDR3: CASSRGSPINEQFF
DNA: TGTGCCAGCAGCCGGGGCAGCCCCATCAATGAGCAGTTCTTC

J: TRBJ1-5
D: .
size: .
V: TRBV28
CDR3: CASSIDSFWVQPQHF
DNA: TGTGCCAGCAGTATTGACAGCTTTTGGGTTCAGCCCCAGCATTTT

J: TRBJ1-2
D: TRBD1
size: .
V: TRBV28
CDR3: CASSWGTGVGYTF
DNA: TGTGCCAGCAGCTGGGGCACAGGGGTTGGCTACACCTTC

J: TRBJ1-5
D: TRBD1
size: .
V: TRBV19
CDR3: CASRAGGLQPQHF
DNA: TGTGCCAGTAGGGCAGGGGGCCTTCAGCCCCAGCATTTT

J: TRBJ2-7
D: TRBD1
size: .
V: TRBV19
CDR3: CASSLTGLHEQYF
DNA: TGTGCCAGTAGTCTGACAGGGCTCCACGAGCAGTACTTC

J: TRBJ1-1
D: .
size: .
V: TRBV30
CDR3: CAWRQGSTEAFF
DNA: TGTGCCTGGAGACAGGGTAGCACTGAAGCTTTCTTT

J: TRBJ1-1
D: .
size: .
V: TRBV3-1/TRBV3-2
CDR3: CASSPFQEGTEAFF
DNA: TGTGCCAGCAGCCCTTTCCAGGAGGGCACTGAAGCTTTCTTT

J: TRBJ1-2
D: .
size: once
V: TRBV9
CDR3: CASSVGGGDFYGYTF
DNA: TGTGCCAGCAGCGTAGGTGGAGGGGATTTCTATGGCTACACCTTC

J: TRBJ1-5
D: .
size: .
V: TRBV4-1
CDR3: CASSQEVRYQPQHF
DNA: TGCGCCAGCAGCCAAGAAGTCAGGTATCAGCCCCAGCATTTT

J: TRBJ1-2
D: .
size: once
V: TRBV28
CDR3: CASLDSTNYGYTF
DNA: TGTGCCAGCTTGGACAGCACTAACTATGGCTACACCTTC

J: TRBJ2-5
D: .
size: .
V: TRBV19
CDR3: CASGQGSGTETQYF
DNA: TGTGCCAGTGGTCAGGGGTCGGGTACGGAGACCCAGTACTTC

J: TRBJ2-3
D: TRBD2
size: .
V: TRBV7-8
CDR3: CASSLGIAGWGTDTQYF
DNA: TGTGCCAGCAGCTTAGGGATAGCGGGGTGGGGCACAGATACGCAGTATTTT

J: TRBJ1-2
D: .
size: .
V: TRBV7-9
CDR3: CASSLRGGYTF
DNA: TGTGCCAGCAGCTTAAGGGGTGGCTACACCTTC

J: TRBJ1-2
D: TRBD1
size: .
V: TRBV10-1
CDR3: CASSGQGARGDNSYGYTF
DNA: TGCGCCAGCAGTGGACAGGGGGCGCGAGGGGACAATAGCTATGGCTACACCTTC

J: TRBJ1-1
D: .
size: .
V: TRBV7-9
CDR3: CASSHLENEAFF
DNA: TGTGCCAGCAGCCATCTAGAGAATGAAGCTTTCTTT

J: TRBJ2-3
D: .
size: .
V: TRBV18
CDR3: CASSPLESGGTDTQYF
DNA: TGTGCCAGCTCACCACTCGAGTCGGGGGGCACAGATACGCAGTATTTT

J: TRBJ2-4
D: .
size: once
V: TRBV5-1
CDR3: CASSHSGEAKNIQYF
DNA: TGCGCCAGCAGCCACTCAGGGGAAGCCAAAAACATTCAGTACTTC

J: TRBJ1-5
D: TRBD1
size: .
V: TRBV4-3
CDR3: CASSQDARDRYQPQHF
DNA: TGCGCCAGCAGCCAAGACGCGCGGGACAGGTACCAGCCCCAGCATTTT

J: TRBJ2-7
D: .
size: once
V: TRBV3-1/TRBV3-2
CDR3: CASSPLKADTAYEQYF
DNA: TGTGCCAGCAGCCCCCTAAAGGCCGACACGGCCTACGAGCAGTACTTC

J: TRBJ1-3
D: TRBD1
size: .
V: TRBV28
CDR3: CASSSTGPGNTIYF
DNA: TGTGCCAGCAGTTCGACAGGGCCTGGAAACACCATATATTTT

J: TRBJ2-2
D: .
size: .
V: TRBV7-9
CDR3: CASSFLLNTGELFF
DNA: TGTGCCAGCAGCTTTTTACTGAACACCGGGGAGCTGTTTTTT

J: TRBJ1-2
D: .
size: .
V: TRBV24-1
CDR3: CATSDQHRASGYTF
DNA: TGTGCCACCAGTGACCAACACAGGGCCAGCGGCTACACCTTC

J: TRBJ1-2
D: TRBD1
size: few
V: TRBV6-5
CDR3: CASSKTGASYGYTF
DNA: TGTGCCAGCAGTAAGACAGGGGCGAGCTATGGCTACACCTTC

J: TRBJ2-5
D: TRBD1
size: .
V: TRBV7-2
CDR3: CASSQGQGTEETQYF
DNA: TGTGCCAGCAGCCAAGGACAGGGGACGGAAGAGACCCAGTACTTC

J: TRBJ1-1
D: TRBD1
size: once
V: TRBV5-5
CDR3: CASSGDSFNTEAFF
DNA: TGTGCCAGCAGCGGGGACAGCTTTAACACTGAAGCTTTCTTT

J: TRBJ2-1
D: .
size: .
V: TRBV9
CDR3: CASSLRSGLYNEQFF
DNA: TGTGCCAGCAGCCTCCGTAGCGGTCTTTACAATGAGCAGTTCTTC

J: TRBJ1-5
D: TRBD1
size: .
V: TRBV28
CDR3: CASRESGQGRNQPQHF
DNA: TGTGCCAGCAGGGAATCGGGACAGGGGAGGAATCAGCCCCAGCATTTT

J: TRBJ1-4
D: .
size: .
V: TRBV5-6
CDR3: CASSFGSTNEKLFF
DNA: TGTGCCAGCAGCTTCGGGTCAACTAATGAAAAACTGTTTTTT

J: TRBJ2-2
D: .
size: .
V: TRBV18
CDR3: CASSPVVQLVNTGELFF
DNA: TGTGCCAGCTCACCAGTGGTACAGTTAGTGAACACCGGGGAGCTGTTTTTT

J: TRBJ1-5
D: .
size: .
V: TRBV4-1
CDR3: CASSQVVQGRAQPQHF
DNA: TGCGCCAGCAGCCAAGTCGTCCAGGGGAGGGCTCAGCCCCAGCATTTT

J: TRBJ1-1
D: .
size: .
V: TRBV19
CDR3: CASSKQGRVAEAFF
DNA: TGTGCCAGTAGTAAACAGGGTCGTGTCGCCGAAGCTTTCTTT

J: TRBJ2-2
D: .
size: .
V: TRBV28
CDR3: CASRLIYRDTGELFF
DNA: TGTGCCAGCAGGTTGATCTACAGGGACACCGGGGAGCTGTTTTTT

J: TRBJ1-3
D: .
size: .
V: TRBV18
CDR3: CASSPDSLNGNTIYF
DNA: TGTGCCAGCTCACCGGACAGCCTGAATGGAAACACCATATATTTT

J: TRBJ1-3
D: .
size: .
V: TRBV3-1/TRBV3-2
CDR3: CASRERLSGNTIYF
DNA: TGTGCCAGCAGAGAACGGTTATCTGGAAACACCATATATTTT

J: TRBJ2-7
D: TRBD2
size: few
V: TRBV19
CDR3: CASSMAGVPRYEQYF
DNA: TGTGCCAGTAGTATGGCGGGAGTACCTCGTTACGAGCAGTACTTC

J: TRBJ1-1
D: .
size: .
V: TRBV28
CDR3: CASSLGLGGDTEAFF
DNA: TGTGCCAGCAGTTTAGGTTTAGGGGGGGACACTGAAGCTTTCTTT

J: TRBJ1-1
D: .
size: .
V: TRBV4-1
CDR3: CASRGSGTEAFF
DNA: TGCGCCAGTAGGGGGTCAGGCACTGAAGCTTTCTTT

J: TRBJ1-5
D: TRBD1
size: .
V: TRBV28
CDR3: CASSLVWGQGSAQLQHF
DNA: TGTGCCAGCAGTTTGGTGTGGGGACAGGGTTCGGCTCAGCTCCAGCATTTT

J: TRBJ1-4
D: .
size: .
V: TRBV18
CDR3: CASSPGALTTNEKLFF
DNA: TGTGCCAGCTCACCAGGGGCCCTAACAACTAATGAAAAACTGTTTTTT

J: TRBJ2-2
D: TRBD2
size: .
V: TRBV30
CDR3: CAWSDPGGTGELFF
DNA: TGTGCCTGGAGCGACCCGGGGGGCACCGGGGAGCTGTTTTTT

J: TRBJ2-2
D: TRBD2
size: few
V: TRBV9
CDR3: CASSVSGIGDTGELFF
DNA: TGTGCCAGCAGCGTTAGCGGGATCGGGGACACCGGGGAGCTGTTTTTT

J: TRBJ2-1
D: TRBD2
size: .
V: TRBV28
CDR3: CASSSQGTSGGGGQFF
DNA: TGTGCCAGCAGTTCCCAAGGGACTAGCGGGGGCGGAGGGCAGTTCTTC